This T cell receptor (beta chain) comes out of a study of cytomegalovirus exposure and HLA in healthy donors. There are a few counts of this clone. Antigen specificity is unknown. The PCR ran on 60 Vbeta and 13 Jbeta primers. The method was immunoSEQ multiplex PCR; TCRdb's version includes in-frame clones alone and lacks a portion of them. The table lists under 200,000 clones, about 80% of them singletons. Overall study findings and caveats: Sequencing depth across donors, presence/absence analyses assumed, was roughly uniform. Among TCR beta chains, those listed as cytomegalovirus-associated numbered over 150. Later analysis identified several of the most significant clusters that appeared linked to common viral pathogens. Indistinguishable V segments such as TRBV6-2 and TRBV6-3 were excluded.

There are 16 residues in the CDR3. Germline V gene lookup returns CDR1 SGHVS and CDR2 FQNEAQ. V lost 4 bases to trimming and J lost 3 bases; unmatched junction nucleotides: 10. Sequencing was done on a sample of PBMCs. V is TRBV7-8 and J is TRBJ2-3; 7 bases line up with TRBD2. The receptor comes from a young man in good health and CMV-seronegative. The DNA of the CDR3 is TGTGCCAGCAGCTCCCCCGGGACTACATTTACAGATACGCAGTATTTT. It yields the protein CASSSPGTTFTDTQYF.